The present T cell receptor (beta chain) was sequenced within a study of graft-versus-host responses after intestinal transplantation. Germline V lookup: CDR1 SGHDT, CDR2 YYEEEE. This CDR3 spans 13 amino acids. The V end lost 2 bases, the J end lost 4 bases, and 6 bases lay between the germline ends. Sequencing used immunoSEQ multiplex PCR; TCRdb keeps in-frame clones, though not all of them. Among about 38,000 clones, less than 90% were seen once, and the ten largest hold about 4%. The chain joins TRBV5-6 to TRBJ2-2; tentatively, D is TRBD1 (5 bases). This TCR derives from a human patient who received an intestinal transplant, so some T cells may come from the graft donor. This sample comprised PBMCs, obtained about 1,000 days after transplant. The DNA for the CDR3 is TGTGCCAGCAGCTTCGACAGCACCGGGGAGCTGTTTTTT. Protein: CASSFDSTGELFF.